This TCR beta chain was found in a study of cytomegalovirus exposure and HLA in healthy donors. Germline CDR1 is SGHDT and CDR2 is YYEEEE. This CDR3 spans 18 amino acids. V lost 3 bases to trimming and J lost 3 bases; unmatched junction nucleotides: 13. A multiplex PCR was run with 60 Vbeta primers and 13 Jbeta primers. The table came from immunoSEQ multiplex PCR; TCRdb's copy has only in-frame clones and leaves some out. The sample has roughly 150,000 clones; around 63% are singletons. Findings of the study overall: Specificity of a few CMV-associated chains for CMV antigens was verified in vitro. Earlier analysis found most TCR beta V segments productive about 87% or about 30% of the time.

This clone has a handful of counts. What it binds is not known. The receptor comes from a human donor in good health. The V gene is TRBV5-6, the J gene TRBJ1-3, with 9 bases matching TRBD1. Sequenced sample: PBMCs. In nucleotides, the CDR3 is TGTGCCAGCAGCTCGACCCCGTCATTGGACAGGGGTGGAAACACCATATATTTT. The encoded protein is CASSSTPSLDRGGNTIYF.